Shown below are 18 T cell receptor beta chains from a single sample sequenced in a study of regulatory T cells in long-lasting Graves disease. Stated time point: newly diagnosed GD, antithyroid drugs for less than 3 months. PBMCs provided the RNA from which the TCR library was made. Construction of the TCR beta libraries employed iRepertoire HTBI primers in conjunction with Arm-PCR of CDR3 regions. TCRdb passed the multiplex PCR reads through MiXCR, listing each CDR3 protein once. The sample consists of 550,000 or so distinct CDR3 sequences, around 12% of them appearing once. Another study also made use of these data, one on T cells in Graves' hyperthyroidism and ophthalmopathy.

The material sequenced was peripheral blood mononuclear cells (PBMCs), taken at new diagnosis, from a patient treated with antithyroid drugs. The receptor set was obtained from a woman between 25 and 40 years old with Graves disease.

This clonotype was seen more than once but under ten times. The CDR3 nucleotides read TGCAGTGCTTACCGGGTTGGAGGGAGCTCCTACAATGAGCAGTTCTTC. As protein: CSAYRVGGSSYNEQFF. The chain combines TRBV20-1 with TRBJ2-1, with D possibly TRBD2 on 6 matching bases. V was pared by 5 bases and J by 0 bases, with 17 bases between. Germline V CDR1 and CDR2: DFQATT, SNEGSKA (reference sequence). This CDR3 is 16 amino acids long.

This clonotype was recorded at least ten times. The chain couples TRBV20-1 to TRBJ1-1; D perhaps matches TRBD1 (6 bases). The CDR3 runs 16 residues. Trimming stripped 0 bases from V and 0 bases from J, with 14 bases between. CDR1 and CDR2 from the germline V gene are DFQATT and SNEGSKA (reference sequence). The CDR3 nucleotides are TGCAGTGCTAGAGATTACCGGAGGGACATGAACACTGAAGCTTTCTTT. The encoded protein is CSARDYRRDMNTEAFF.

V is TRBV28 and J is TRBJ2-7; D is perhaps TRBD1 or TRBD2 (7 bases each). V was trimmed by 4 bases and J by 2 bases, leaving 18 bases between them. The germline CDR1 and CDR2 sequences are MDHEN and SYDVKM. The length of the CDR3 is 16 residues. CDR3 sequence: CASSSGGAGGPYEQYF. Here the CDR3 DNA reads TGTGCCAGCAGTTCGGGGGGAGCAGGGGGACCCTACGAGCAGTACTTC.

This clonotype was found a few times. This CDR3 reads CASSLTGADDYTF. The DNA of the CDR3 is TGTGCCAGCAGTTTAACGGGAGCCGATGACTACACCTTC. This chain connects TRBV12-3 or TRBV12-4 to TRBJ1-2; D not resolved. The CDR3 extends over 13 amino acids. V lost 2 bases, J lost 10 bases, and 14 bases lay in between.

The chain couples TRBV7-2 to TRBJ2-3; D unresolved. The CDR3 covers 13 residues. In germline, CDR1 is SGHTA, CDR2 FQGNSA. Between the trimmed V and J ends, which lost 5 bases and 3 bases, there was a span of 9 bases. The CDR3 loop is CTSSLQRTDTQYF. The CDR3 DNA follows: TGTACCAGCAGCCTACAGCGAACAGATACGCAGTATTTT. Full variable domain (rest looked up from reference TRBV7-2 and TRBJ2-3): GAGVSQSPSNKVTEKGKDVELRCDPISGHTALYWYRQSLGQGLEFLIYFQGNSAPDKSGLPSDRFSAERTGGSVSTLTIQRTQQEDSAVYLCTSSLQRTDTQYFGPGTRLTVL.

At least ten counts were recorded for this clonotype. The V and J genes are TRBV12-3 or TRBV12-4 and TRBJ2-7, with TRBD2 matching over 7 bases. The length of the CDR3 is 14 residues. V shed 1 base and J 5 bases; nucleotides not matched to a gene: 5. The chain's CDR3 is CASSLGGSRDEQYF. DNA of the CDR3: TGTGCCAGCAGTTTAGGCGGGAGTCGGGACGAGCAGTACTTC.

This chain joins TRBV5-4 and TRBJ2-1; 7 positions agree with TRBD2. The V gene's germline CDR1 is SGHNT and CDR2 YYREEE (reference sequence). Trimming removed 2 bases from V and 6 bases from J; junction bases left unmatched: 11. The CDR3 covers 16 residues. The CDR3 DNA is TGTGCCAGCAGCTTTGATAAGGGGAGGGCCATCAATGAGCAGTTCTTC. This gives the protein CASSFDKGRAINEQFF.

This clonotype was counted at least ten times. The V and J genes are TRBV13 and TRBJ1-1; D perhaps matches TRBD1 (5 bases). Germline-derived CDR1 and CDR2 are PRHDT and FYEKMQ (reference sequence). The CDR3 has 12 amino acids. V lost 4 bases, J lost 11 bases, and 14 bases lay in between. The DNA of the CDR3 is TGTGCCAGCAGCTCGACGGGGCAGGCCGCTTTCTTT. Its protein is CASSSTGQAAFF.

There are many counts of this clonotype. The gene calls are TRBV11-2 and TRBJ1-2; D is undetermined. CDR3 size: 11 residues. Germline values: CDR1 SGHAT, CDR2 FQNNGV. V lost 4 bases and J lost 7, with 7 bases in between. This chain's CDR3 is CASSSTLGYTF. For the CDR3, the DNA is TGTGCCAGCAGCTCTACACTTGGCTACACCTTC.

This clonotype was recorded at least ten times. This rearrangement joins TRBV18 to TRBJ1-3, with D maybe TRBD1 (5 bases). The CDR3 covers 14 residues. The V and J ends lost 4 bases and 2 bases respectively, with 9 bases between them. From germline, CDR1 is KGHSH and CDR2 LQKENI. DNA of the CDR3: TGTGCCAGCTCACAAGGGGTGCCTGGAAACACCATATATTTT. It translates to CASSQGVPGNTIYF.

There are many counts of this clonotype. The chain couples TRBV6-2 or TRBV6-3 to TRBJ2-2, with TRBD1 as a possible D gene (6 bases). CDR1 and CDR2 from the germline V gene are MNHEY and SVGEGT. Trimming stripped 6 bases from V and 6 bases from J, with 17 bases between. This CDR3 has 15 amino acids. CDR3 region: CASSIIATGPGELFF. The CDR3 DNA reads as TGTGCCAGCAGCATCATCGCCACAGGGCCCGGGGAGCTGTTTTTT.

There are many counts of this clonotype. The chain has TRBV6-1 and TRBJ1-2; D gene unclear. This CDR3 has 12 residues. V shed 4 bases and J shed 5 bases, with 8 bases lying between them. Germline CDR1 reads MNHNS; CDR2 reads SASEGT. CDR3 residues: CASSGGTYGYTF. The CDR3 bases are TGTGCCAGCAGTGGGGGAACATATGGCTACACCTTC.

Points on this clonotype: This sequence may be a read error, since a much larger clone differs from it by one base. The chain employs TRBV3-1 and TRBJ2-5; 10 positions match TRBD1. The CDR3 loop spans 14 amino acids. Germline V gives CDR1 LGHDT, CDR2 YNNKEL (reference sequence). CDR3 in amino acids: CSSIRQGAQETQYF. The CDR3 nucleotides are TGTTCCAGCATCCGACAGGGGGCACAAGAGACCCAGTACTTC.

This clonotype was seen at least ten times. The chain joins TRBV6-2 or TRBV6-3 to TRBJ1-2; D possibly corresponds to TRBD1 (5 bases). The CDR3 has 13 amino acids. V gave up 7 bases and J gave up 8 bases, with 17 bases separating them. Germline lookup yields CDR1 MNHEY and CDR2 SVGEGT. CDR3 loop: CASTDTASEGYTF. CDR3 DNA: TGTGCCAGCACGGACACTGCATCAGAGGGCTACACCTTC.

The chain has TRBV5-6 and TRBJ2-7; D is possibly TRBD1 (5 bases). The CDR3 is 14 residues long. Between the trimmed V and J ends, which lost 7 bases and 0 bases, there was a span of 14 bases. Germline V gives CDR1 SGHDT, CDR2 YYEEEE. The CDR3 sequence: CASGRQYSSYEQYF. The CDR3 nucleotides are TGTGCCAGCGGCAGACAGTACAGCTCCTACGAGCAGTACTTC.

This clonotype has just a few counts. The V and J genes are TRBV20-1 and TRBJ2-1; possibly TRBD1 or TRBD2 for D (7 bases each). V was clipped by 4 bases and J by 1 base, with 20 bases between them. CDR1 DFQATT and CDR2 SNEGSKA come from the germline V gene (reference sequence). The CDR3 spans 17 residues. CDR3 DNA sequence: TGCAGTGCTATGGCCAGGGGGGCGGGGGCTTCCTACAATGAGCAGTTCTTC. It encodes CSAMARGAGASYNEQFF.

This clonotype was seen many times. This chain links TRBV2 with TRBJ1-6; no clear D. Germline V gene lookup returns CDR1 SNHLY and CDR2 FYNNEI. The CDR3 loop spans 17 amino acids. The V gene lost 9 bases and the J gene lost 0 bases, with 18 bases spanning the gap. CDR3 bases: TGTGCCAGTGAACCCTTCCTAGAGGGCTCCTATAATTCACCCCTCCACTTT. It yields the protein CASEPFLEGSYNSPLHF.

The chain recombines TRBV5-1 with TRBJ1-3; D gene uncertain. The CDR3 is 13 residues long. V dropped 4 bases and J dropped 2 bases, with 7 bases sitting between them. In germline, CDR1 is SGHRS, CDR2 YFSETQ. CDR3: CASSREPGNTIYF. For the CDR3, the DNA is TGCGCCAGCAGCAGGGAACCTGGAAACACCATATATTTT.